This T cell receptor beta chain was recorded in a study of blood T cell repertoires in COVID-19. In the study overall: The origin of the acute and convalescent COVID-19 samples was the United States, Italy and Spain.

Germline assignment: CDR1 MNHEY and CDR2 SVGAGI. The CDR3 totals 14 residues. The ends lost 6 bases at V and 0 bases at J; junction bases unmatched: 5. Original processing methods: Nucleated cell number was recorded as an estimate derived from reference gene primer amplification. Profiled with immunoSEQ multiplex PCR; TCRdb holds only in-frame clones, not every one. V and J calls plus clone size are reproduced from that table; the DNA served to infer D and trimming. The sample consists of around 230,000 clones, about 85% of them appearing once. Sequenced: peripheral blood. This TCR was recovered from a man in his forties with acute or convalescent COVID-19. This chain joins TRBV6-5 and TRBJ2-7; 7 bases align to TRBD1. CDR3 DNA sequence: TGTGCCAGCAGCCGTACAGGGGTCTCCTACGAGCAGTACTTC. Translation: CASSRTGVSYEQYF.